The next 30 T cell receptor beta chains were all read from a single sample in a study of shared clonotypes between healthy human individuals. Generated by immunoSEQ multiplex PCR, the TCRdb table keeps only in-frame clones and is missing some. The table has just under 350,000 clones, about 73% seen once. Sequencing used memory CD4+ T cells sorted from blood. The subset is: CD45RA-negative fraction. The receptors were sampled from a man aged 30 to 45 in good health.

The rearrangement joins TRBV7-9 to TRBJ1-5, with D maybe TRBD1 (6 bases). The V end lost 4 bases, the J end lost 9 bases, and 13 bases lay between the germline ends. CDR3 length: 13 amino acids. Germline CDR1 and CDR2: SEHNR and FQNEAQ (reference sequence). CDR3 nucleotides: TGTGCCAGCAGCTCCACAGGGTCTGGGCCCCAGCATTTT. This encodes CASSSTGSGPQHF.

This sequence joins TRBV7-3 and TRBJ2-1, with a tentative D call TRBD1 (6 bases). The V end lost 5 bases, the J end lost 0 bases, and 14 bases lay between the germline ends. Germline loops: CDR1 SGHTA, CDR2 FQGTGA. The CDR3 runs 16 residues. DNA for the CDR3: TGTGCCAGCAGCCCTGGGACACCGAGCTCCTACAATGAGCAGTTCTTC. Its translation is CASSPGTPSSYNEQFF.

The table lists this clone with a count of one. J is TRBJ1-3 and V is TRBV5-6, with D possibly TRBD1 on 5 matching bases. The V gene lost 3 bases and the J gene lost 4 bases, with 11 bases spanning the gap. The CDR3 runs 14 residues. Germline assignment: CDR1 SGHDT and CDR2 YYEEEE. The CDR3 coding sequence is TGTGCCAGCAGCTCGGGGCTTACAGGAAACACCATATATTTT. Protein sequence: CASSSGLTGNTIYF.

This clone appeared a single time. The J gene is TRBJ1-3, the V gene TRBV6-1; the D gene is possibly TRBD1 (6 bases). This CDR3 contains 16 residues. CDR1 is MNHNS and CDR2 is SASEGT in the germline V gene. Deletions cut 3 bases from V and 2 bases from J, with 14 bases between. CDR3 residues: CASSDRRGGPGNTIYF. CDR3 DNA sequence: TGTGCCAGCAGTGATAGGAGGGGGGGTCCTGGAAACACCATATATTTT.

In this sample, this clone turned up many times. The chain carries TRBV9 and TRBJ2-2; 7 bases agree with TRBD2. CDR1 is SGDLS, CDR2 YYNGEE, per germline. Trimming at V came to 2 bases and at J to 2 bases, leaving 18 bases not matched to a gene. The CDR3 covers 20 residues. Here the CDR3 reads CASSVSIPSWSGGNTGELFF. The CDR3 region has the DNA TGTGCCAGCAGCGTTTCTATTCCTTCATGGTCGGGAGGAAACACCGGGGAGCTGTTTTTT.

Only one count was recorded for this clone. The V call is TRBV18, the J call TRBJ1-1; D unclear. This CDR3 has 15 amino acids. Germline CDR1 and CDR2: KGHSH and LQKENI. The ends were cut back, 2 bases at V and 6 bases at J, with 16 bases in the middle. The CDR3 region has the DNA TGTGCCAGCTCACCAAGTATCGGGCACGGTCCTGAAGCTTTCTTT. This translates into CASSPSIGHGPEAFF.

The chain couples TRBV9 to TRBJ2-3, with a weak D call TRBD2 (6 bases). The ends were cut back, 4 bases at V and 5 bases at J, with 14 bases in the middle. The CDR3 totals 14 residues. From germline, CDR1 is SGDLS and CDR2 YYNGEE. The CDR3 DNA reads as TGTGCCAGCAGCCGGGACTCCCGAGAAGATACGCAGTATTTT. The encoded protein is CASSRDSREDTQYF. Supplemented by reference TRBV9 and TRBJ2-3, the full variable domain reads DSGVTQTPKHLITATGQRVTLRCSPRSGDLSVYWYQQSLDQGLQFLIQYYNGEERAKGNILERFSAQQFPDLHSELNLSSLELGDSALYFCASSRDSREDTQYFGPGTRLTVL.

This clone has just a few counts. The chain couples TRBV7-6 to TRBJ1-1; D ambiguous. CDR3 length equals 13 residues. Trimming removed 5 bases at V and 2 bases at J, with 9 bases between. Germline CDR1 is SGHVS and CDR2 is FNYEAQ. DNA of the CDR3: TGTGCCAGCAGCCCAAAGGCCAACACTGAAGCTTTCTTT. Its protein product is CASSPKANTEAFF.

The chain joins TRBV2 to TRBJ2-4, with D possibly TRBD1 on 6 matching bases. CDR1 is SNHLY, CDR2 FYNNEI, per germline. The V end lost 4 bases, the J end lost 7 bases, and 14 bases lay between the germline ends. CDR3 size: 14 residues. DNA for the CDR3: TGTGCCAGCAGTGTAGCGCAAAGGGGGAACATTCAGTACTTC. Amino acid sequence: CASSVAQRGNIQYF.

This clone came up once. The chain employs TRBV4-1 and TRBJ2-3, with D tentatively TRBD2 (7 bases). V was shortened by 0 bases and J by 0 bases, with 16 bases between the two germline ends. In germline, CDR1 is MGHRA, CDR2 YSYEKL. The length of the CDR3 is 18 residues. In nucleotides, the CDR3 is TGCGCCAGCAGCCAAGAAGGCGCGGGGGCTTCTAGCACAGATACGCAGTATTTT. Translation: CASSQEGAGASSTDTQYF.

The chain links TRBV11-2 to TRBJ2-4; tentatively, D is TRBD1 or TRBD2 (5 bases each). V lost 1 base, J lost 2 bases, and 6 bases lay in between. Germline-derived CDR1 and CDR2 are SGHAT and FQNNGV. The CDR3 runs to 14 residues. The CDR3 bases are TGTGCCAGCAGCTTAGCGGGGCCCAAAAACATTCAGTACTTC. This gives the protein CASSLAGPKNIQYF.

This clone was counted between two and nine times. The V and J genes are TRBV5-1 and TRBJ1-1; D is perhaps TRBD1 (5 bases). In germline, CDR1 is SGHRS, CDR2 YFSETQ. Trimming pared 0 bases from V and 0 bases from J, leaving 15 bases between. The CDR3 is made up of 17 amino acids. The CDR3 region has the DNA TGCGCCAGCAGCTTGGCCCTCAGGGCCTTAATGAACACTGAAGCTTTCTTT. It encodes CASSLALRALMNTEAFF.

V is TRBV10-1 and J is TRBJ2-2; the D gene is possibly TRBD2 (6 bases). Germline lookup yields CDR1 WNHNN and CDR2 SYGVQD (reference sequence). The CDR3 has 14 residues. V lost 3 bases and J lost 5, with 10 bases in between. DNA for the CDR3: TGCGCCAGCAGTGATCTGGGGGGTACCGGGGAGCTGTTTTTT. This sequence encodes CASSDLGGTGELFF.

DNA of the CDR3: TGTGCCAGCAGTCTCGGACAGGGGGCCCCTAGCACAGATACGCAGTATTTT. Translating it yields CASSLGQGAPSTDTQYF. The chain couples TRBV25-1 to TRBJ2-3; 11 positions match TRBD1. The CDR3 is 17 amino acids. The germline CDR1 and CDR2 sequences are MGHDK and SYGVNS. The junction had 7 bases not matched to a gene; V was cut back by 5 bases and J by 0 bases. The complete variable domain, with remaining parts taken from reference TRBV25-1 and TRBJ2-3, reads EADIYQTPRYLVIGTGKKITLECSQTMGHDKMYWYQQDPGMELHLIHYSYGVNSTEKGDLSSESTVSRIRTEHFPLTLESARPSHTSQYLCASSLGQGAPSTDTQYFGPGTRLTVL.

The V call is TRBV4-1, the J call TRBJ2-4, with D unresolved. The CDR3 is 15 residues long. In germline, CDR1 is MGHRA, CDR2 YSYEKL. The V and J ends lost 1 base and 0 bases respectively, with 7 bases between them. CDR3 DNA sequence: TGCGCCAGCAGCCAAGTCCGACTAGCCAAAAACATTCAGTACTTC. This codes for CASSQVRLAKNIQYF.

The chain employs TRBV4-2 and TRBJ2-3; D assignment may be TRBD1 or TRBD2 (5 bases each). In germline, CDR1 is LGHNA, CDR2 YNFKEQ. Trimming took 0 bases from V and 2 from J, leaving 6 bases between them. This CDR3 contains 14 residues. This chain's CDR3 is CASSQEGDTDTQYF. CDR3 coding DNA: TGTGCCAGCAGCCAAGAGGGGGACACAGATACGCAGTATTTT.

This clone has a single count. The genes are TRBV11-2 and TRBJ1-1; D perhaps matches TRBD1 (5 bases). The V end lost 0 bases, the J end lost 5 bases, and 13 bases lay between the germline ends. The germline V gene has CDR1 SGHAT and CDR2 FQNNGV. This CDR3 spans 15 amino acids. CDR3 in amino acids: CASSLDYRRETEAFF. The CDR3, as DNA: TGTGCCAGCAGCTTAGATTATCGCAGGGAAACTGAAGCTTTCTTT.

This clone was seen only once. The gene calls are TRBV27 and TRBJ2-1; D gene ambiguous. V shed 6 bases and J shed 0 bases, with 6 bases lying between them. Germline V lookup: CDR1 MNHEY, CDR2 SMNVEV (reference sequence). The CDR3 is 13 residues long. DNA for the CDR3: TGTGCCAGCAGGCCTAGCTCCTACAATGAGCAGTTCTTC. Protein: CASRPSSYNEQFF.

This sequence joins TRBV12-5 and TRBJ2-6, with 7 bases identical to TRBD1. The V segment lost 6 bases and the J segment 2 bases; nucleotides outside the gene matches: 4. The CDR3 sequence is 15 residues long. Germline V gene sequence: CDR1 LGHNT, CDR2 FRNRAP. The CDR3 loop is CASGSDRAGANVLTF. DNA of the CDR3: TGTGCTAGTGGGTCCGACAGGGCTGGGGCCAACGTCCTGACTTTC.

This chain joins TRBV19 and TRBJ2-2, with 12 bases identical to TRBD1. In germline, CDR1 is LNHDA, CDR2 SQIVND (reference sequence). There are 16 residues in the CDR3. Trimming cost V 5 bases and J 4 bases; bases outside gene matches: 5. The DNA of the CDR3 is TGTGCCAGTAGTCGGGGACAGGGGGCAGGCACCGGGGAGCTGTTTTTT. Translated: CASSRGQGAGTGELFF.

This clone came up once. The chain links TRBV29-1 to TRBJ2-1; D gene unclear. Per germline, CDR1 SQVTM and CDR2 ANQGSEA. V shed 4 bases and J shed 8 bases, with 18 bases lying between them. CDR3 size: 14 residues. CDR3 bases: TGCAGCGTTGCGATCGGAAGTTTGTTGCATGAGCAGTTCTTC. Its translation: CSVAIGSLLHEQFF.

This clone was seen only once. The rearrangement uses TRBV28 and TRBJ1-5, with unresolved D. CDR1 and CDR2 (germline): MDHEN, SYDVKM. Trimming took 3 bases from V and 3 from J, leaving 6 bases between them. The CDR3 contains 13 residues. In nucleotides, the CDR3 is TGTGCCAGCAGTTTTGATGCCAATCAGCCCCAGCATTTT. Amino acids: CASSFDANQPQHF.

This chain joins TRBV30 and TRBJ2-7, with 12 bases identical to TRBD2. Germline V gene sequence: CDR1 GTSNPN, CDR2 SVGIG (reference sequence). This CDR3 spans 13 amino acids. Losses at the gene ends were 7 bases for V and 2 bases for J; bases not matched to a gene: 3. The CDR3 loop is CASRLAGAYEQYF. The DNA for the CDR3 is TGTGCCTCTCGACTAGCGGGGGCCTACGAGCAGTACTTC.

The chain joins TRBV28 to TRBJ1-5, with TRBD1 matching over 8 bases. The CDR3 contains 17 residues. Germline V gene lookup returns CDR1 MDHEN and CDR2 SYDVKM. V lost 4 bases to trimming and J lost 3 bases; unmatched junction nucleotides: 11. The CDR3 loop reads CASSSTETGAINQPQHF. DNA for the CDR3: TGTGCCAGCAGTTCGACAGAGACAGGGGCAATCAATCAGCCCCAGCATTTT.

By share, this clone ranks as medium-sized (0.01 to 0.1%). The chain employs TRBV6-1 and TRBJ2-2; D unresolved. This CDR3 has 15 residues. Germline values: CDR1 MNHNS, CDR2 SASEGT. V was clipped by 6 bases and J by 2 bases, with 13 bases between them. The DNA of the CDR3 is TGTGCCAGCAGATCCGGTAGGCTTAACACCGGGGAGCTGTTTTTT. It yields the protein CASRSGRLNTGELFF.

The chain uses TRBV10-1 and TRBJ2-3; D is unresolved. With 2 bases removed from V and 6 bases from J, the gap between germline ends came to 3 bases. Germline CDR1 and CDR2: WNHNN and SYGVQD (reference sequence). The CDR3 has 11 amino acids. CDR3: CASSERDTQYF. The CDR3 DNA follows: TGCGCCAGCAGTGAGAGGGATACGCAGTATTTT.

The chain joins TRBV2 to TRBJ1-4; D is unresolved. The V gene's germline CDR1 is SNHLY and CDR2 FYNNEI. V lost 4 bases to trimming and J lost 5 bases, with 14 bases between them. The CDR3 length is 15 residues. The CDR3 reads CASSGREEANEKLFF. CDR3 DNA sequence: TGTGCCAGCAGTGGTCGAGAGGAGGCGAATGAAAAACTGTTTTTT.

This clone has just a few counts. The DNA of the CDR3 is TGTGCCTGGAGTGTACCGTATGGTACGCAGTATTTT. Translating gives CAWSVPYGTQYF. This chain uses TRBV30 with TRBJ2-3; no definite D call. V was trimmed by 0 bases and J by 8 bases, leaving 9 bases between them. CDR3 length: 12 residues. Germline V CDR1 and CDR2: GTSNPN, SVGIG (reference sequence). The full variable domain, rest sourced from reference TRBV30 and TRBJ2-3, is SQTIHQWPATLVQPVGSPLSLECTVEGTSNPNLYWYRQAAGRGLQLLFYSVGIGQISSEVPQNLSASRPQDRQFILSSKKLLLSDSGFYLCAWSVPYGTQYFGPGTRLTVL.

The rearrangement links TRBV7-6 to TRBJ2-3; TRBD1 matches 7 bases. The CDR3 is made up of 18 amino acids. The V and J ends lost 5 bases and 0 bases, in that order; junction bases with no gene match: 14. The germline CDR1 and CDR2 sequences are SGHVS and FNYEAQ. The CDR3 loop reads CASSPIPNRGASTDTQYF. The DNA of the CDR3 is TGTGCCAGCAGCCCAATACCTAACAGGGGTGCTAGCACAGATACGCAGTATTTT.

The chain recombines TRBV7-2 with TRBJ2-7; no definite D call. V lost 1 base, J lost 4 bases, and 11 bases lay in between. The germline CDR1 and CDR2 sequences are SGHTA and FQGNSA. The CDR3 is 14 residues long. The CDR3 sequence: CASSLVAFRYEQYF. The CDR3 nucleotides read TGTGCCAGCAGCTTAGTGGCCTTCAGGTACGAGCAGTACTTC. Drawing the rest from reference TRBV7-2 and TRBJ2-7, the complete variable domain is GAGVSQSPSNKVTEKGKDVELRCDPISGHTALYWYRQSLGQGLEFLIYFQGNSAPDKSGLPSDRFSAERTGGSVSTLTIQRTQQEDSAVYLCASSLVAFRYEQYFGPGTRLTVT.